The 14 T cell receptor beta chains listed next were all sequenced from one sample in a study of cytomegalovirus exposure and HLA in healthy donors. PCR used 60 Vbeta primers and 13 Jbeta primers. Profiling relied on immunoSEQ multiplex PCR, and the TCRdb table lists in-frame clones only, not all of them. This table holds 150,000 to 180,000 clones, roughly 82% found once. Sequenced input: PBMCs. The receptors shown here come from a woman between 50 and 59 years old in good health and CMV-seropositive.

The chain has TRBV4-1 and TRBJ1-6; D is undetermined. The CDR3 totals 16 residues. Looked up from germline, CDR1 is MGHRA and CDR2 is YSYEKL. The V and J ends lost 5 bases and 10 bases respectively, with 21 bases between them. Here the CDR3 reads CASSTRATLAKSPLHF. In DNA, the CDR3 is TGCGCCAGCAGCACACGAGCGACTCTAGCCAAGTCACCCCTCCACTTT.

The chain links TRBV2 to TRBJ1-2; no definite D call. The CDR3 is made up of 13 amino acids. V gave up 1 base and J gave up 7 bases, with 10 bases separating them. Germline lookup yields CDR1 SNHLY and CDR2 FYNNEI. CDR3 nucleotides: TGTGCCAGCAGTGAAGTGAGGGTTGCTGGCTACACCTTC. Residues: CASSEVRVAGYTF.

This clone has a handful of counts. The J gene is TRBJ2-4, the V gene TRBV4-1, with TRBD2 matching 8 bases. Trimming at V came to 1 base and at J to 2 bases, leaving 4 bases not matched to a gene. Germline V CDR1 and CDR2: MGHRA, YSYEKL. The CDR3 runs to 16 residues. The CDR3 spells CASSQGRGGTKNIQYF. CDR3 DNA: TGCGCCAGCAGCCAAGGTCGGGGGGGAACCAAAAACATTCAGTACTTC.

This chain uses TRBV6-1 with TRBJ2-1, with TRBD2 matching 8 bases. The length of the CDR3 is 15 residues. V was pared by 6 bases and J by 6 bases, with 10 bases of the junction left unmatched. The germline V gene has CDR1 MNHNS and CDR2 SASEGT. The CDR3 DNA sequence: TGTGCCAGCAGGCCACAGACTAGCGCCATCAATGAGCAGTTCTTC. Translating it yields CASRPQTSAINEQFF.

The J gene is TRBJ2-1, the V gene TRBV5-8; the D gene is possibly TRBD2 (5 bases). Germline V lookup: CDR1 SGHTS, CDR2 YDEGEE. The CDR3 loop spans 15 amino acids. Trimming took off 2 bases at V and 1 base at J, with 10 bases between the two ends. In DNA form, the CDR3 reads TGTGCCAGCAGCTTTGGGGAGAATTCCTACAATGAGCAGTTCTTC. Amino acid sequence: CASSFGENSYNEQFF. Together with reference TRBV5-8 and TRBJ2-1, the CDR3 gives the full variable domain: EAGVTQSPTHLIKTRGQQATLRCSPISGHTSVYWYQQALGLGLQFLLWYDEGEERNRGNFPPRFSGRQFPNYSSELNVNALELEDSALYLCASSFGENSYNEQFFGPGTRLTVL.

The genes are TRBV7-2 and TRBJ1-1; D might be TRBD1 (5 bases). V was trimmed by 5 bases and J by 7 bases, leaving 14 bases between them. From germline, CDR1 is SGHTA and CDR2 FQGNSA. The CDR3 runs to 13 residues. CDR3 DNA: TGTGCCAGCAGCCGCCAGCCGGACAATGAAGCTTTCTTT. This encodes CASSRQPDNEAFF.

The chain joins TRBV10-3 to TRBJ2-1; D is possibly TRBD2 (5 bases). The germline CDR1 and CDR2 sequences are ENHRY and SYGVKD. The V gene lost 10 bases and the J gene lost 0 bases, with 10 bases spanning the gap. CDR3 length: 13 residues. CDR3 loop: CATRGSSYNEQFF. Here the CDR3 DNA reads TGTGCCACCCGAGGGAGCTCCTACAATGAGCAGTTCTTC.

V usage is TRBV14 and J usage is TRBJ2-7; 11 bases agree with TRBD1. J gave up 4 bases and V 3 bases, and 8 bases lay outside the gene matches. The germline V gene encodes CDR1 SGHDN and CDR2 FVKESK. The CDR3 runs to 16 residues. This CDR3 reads CASSHRRTGGAYEQYF. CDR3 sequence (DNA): TGTGCCAGCAGCCACCGTCGGACAGGGGGCGCGTACGAGCAGTACTTC.

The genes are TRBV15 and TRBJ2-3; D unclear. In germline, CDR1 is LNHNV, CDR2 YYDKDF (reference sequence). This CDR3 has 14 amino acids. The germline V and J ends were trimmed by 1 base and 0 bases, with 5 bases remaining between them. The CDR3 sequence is CATSRAQSTDTQYF. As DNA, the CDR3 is TGTGCCACCAGCAGAGCACAAAGCACAGATACGCAGTATTTT.

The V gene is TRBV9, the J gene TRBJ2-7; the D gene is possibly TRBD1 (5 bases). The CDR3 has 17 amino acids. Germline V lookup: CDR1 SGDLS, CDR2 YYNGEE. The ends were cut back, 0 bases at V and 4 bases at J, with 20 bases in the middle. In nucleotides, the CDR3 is TGTGCCAGCAGCGTAGACAGGTGCGACCCGATAAGATACGAGCAGTACTTC. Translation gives CASSVDRCDPIRYEQYF.

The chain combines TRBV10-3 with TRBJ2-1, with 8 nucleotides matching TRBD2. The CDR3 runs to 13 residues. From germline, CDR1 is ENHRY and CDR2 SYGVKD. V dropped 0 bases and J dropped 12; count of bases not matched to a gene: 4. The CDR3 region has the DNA TGTGCCATCAGTGAGTCGAGCGGGGGCCTGCAGTTCTTC. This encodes CAISESSGGLQFF.

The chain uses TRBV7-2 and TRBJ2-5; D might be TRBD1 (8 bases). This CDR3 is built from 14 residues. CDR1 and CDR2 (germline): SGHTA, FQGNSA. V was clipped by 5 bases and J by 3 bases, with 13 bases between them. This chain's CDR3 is CASSAGDRKETQYF. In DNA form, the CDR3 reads TGTGCCAGCAGCGCGGGGGACAGGAAAGAGACCCAGTACTTC. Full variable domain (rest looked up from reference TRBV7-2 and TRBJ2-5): GAGVSQSPSNKVTEKGKDVELRCDPISGHTALYWYRQSLGQGLEFLIYFQGNSAPDKSGLPSDRFSAERTGGSVSTLTIQRTQQEDSAVYLCASSAGDRKETQYFGPGTRLLVL.

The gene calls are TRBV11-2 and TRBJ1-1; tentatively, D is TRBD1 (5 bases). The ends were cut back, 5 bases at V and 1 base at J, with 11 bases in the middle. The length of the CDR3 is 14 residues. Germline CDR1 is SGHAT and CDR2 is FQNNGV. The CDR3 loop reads CASSHAGRNTEAFF. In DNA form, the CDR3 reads TGTGCCAGCAGCCATGCGGGACGGAACACTGAAGCTTTCTTT.

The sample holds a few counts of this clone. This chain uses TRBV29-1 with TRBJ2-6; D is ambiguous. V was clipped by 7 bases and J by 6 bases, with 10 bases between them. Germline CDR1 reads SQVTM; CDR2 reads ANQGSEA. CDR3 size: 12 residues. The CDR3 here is CSASLEANVLTF. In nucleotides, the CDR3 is TGCAGCGCAAGTTTAGAGGCCAACGTCCTGACTTTC.